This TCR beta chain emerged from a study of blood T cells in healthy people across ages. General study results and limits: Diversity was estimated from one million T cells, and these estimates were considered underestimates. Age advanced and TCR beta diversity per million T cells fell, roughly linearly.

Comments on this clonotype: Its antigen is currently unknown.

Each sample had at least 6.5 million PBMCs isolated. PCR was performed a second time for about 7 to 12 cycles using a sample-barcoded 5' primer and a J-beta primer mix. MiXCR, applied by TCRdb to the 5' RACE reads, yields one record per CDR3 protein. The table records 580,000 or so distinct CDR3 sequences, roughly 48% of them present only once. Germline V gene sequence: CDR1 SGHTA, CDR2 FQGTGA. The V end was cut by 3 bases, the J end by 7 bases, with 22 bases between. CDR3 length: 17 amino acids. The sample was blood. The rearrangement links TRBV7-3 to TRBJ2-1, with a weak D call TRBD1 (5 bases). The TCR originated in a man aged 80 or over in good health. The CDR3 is CASSFGTGRSFVNEQFF. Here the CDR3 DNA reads TGTGCCAGCAGCTTCGGTACAGGACGAAGTTTTGTAAATGAGCAGTTCTTC.